This T cell receptor (beta chain) was observed in a study of Ad26.COV2.S vaccination and SARS-CoV-2 variants. Study summary: Intramuscular Ad26.COV2.S at 5x10^10 or 1x10^11 viral particles.

Findings and caveats of the study: Vaccine recipients surpassed placebo recipients in spike-specific TCR breadth.

CDR3 length equals 13 residues. Trimming stripped 4 bases from V and 9 bases from J, with 12 bases between. Looked up from germline, CDR1 is LGHDT and CDR2 is YNNKEL (reference sequence). Data came from immunoSEQ multiplex PCR; TCRdb stores just in-frame clones and leaves some out. The sample shows approximately 400,000 clones, about 85% of them seen only once. Treatment noted: about 20 received Ad26.COV2.S at low or high dose, single or two shots; a few received placebo; per-sample allocation not given. Day 63 after the first vaccine or placebo injection was the time point for sampling. This clone was counted between two and nine times. Its antigen is not identified.

The sample consisted of peripheral blood, taken in a trial of Ad26.COV2.S vaccine versus placebo. This sequence joins TRBV3-1 (or the pseudogene TRBV3-2) and TRBJ1-4; D not resolved. This receptor was identified in a person between 18 and 60 years old who received the Ad26.COV2.S COVID-19 vaccine or a placebo. This chain's CDR3 is CASSRIDGQKLFF. The CDR3 DNA reads as TGTGCCAGCAGCCGCATAGACGGGCAAAAACTGTTTTTT.